A single sample gave rise to the 18 T cell receptor beta chains below, sequenced in a study of T cell repertoires in cytomegalovirus infection. No cognate antigen is known for these TCRs. From the reads, TCRdb called clonotypes with MiXCR, one entry per CDR3 protein. Of 70,000 or so distinct CDR3 sequences in the sample, 25% to 30% were seen once. The sample here was CD8+ T cells from cultured PBMCs, taken from culture after CMV antigen stimulation. These receptors came from a human donor in good health (CMV status not recorded). Some clones in this sample may be carry-over from other donors' samples.

This clonotype was counted at least ten times. The V call is TRBV7-9, the J call TRBJ2-7; D may match TRBD1 or TRBD2 (5 bases each). Germline lookup yields CDR1 SEHNR and CDR2 FQNEAQ (reference sequence). The length of the CDR3 is 12 residues. V gave up 1 base and J gave up 6 bases, with 7 bases separating them. Here the CDR3 reads CASSLGGGEQYF. In DNA form, the CDR3 reads TGTGCCAGCAGCTTAGGTGGGGGCGAGCAGTACTTC.

The chain joins TRBV14 to TRBJ2-1, with 8 bases fitting TRBD2. The CDR3 runs 17 residues. With V trimmed by 0 bases and J by 6 bases, 10 bases remained unmatched. In germline, CDR1 is SGHDN, CDR2 FVKESK. For the CDR3, the DNA is TGTGCCAGCAGCCAAGACTCTAACGGACTAGCTGTCAATGAGCAGTTCTTC. Protein sequence: CASSQDSNGLAVNEQFF.

The sample holds a few counts of this clonotype. The rearrangement uses TRBV27 and TRBJ1-2; D uncertain. From germline, CDR1 is MNHEY and CDR2 SMNVEV (reference sequence). Trimming took 0 bases from V and 11 from J, leaving 22 bases between them. The CDR3 extends over 16 amino acids. Here the CDR3 reads CASSLSNVRGGMRYTF. For the CDR3, the DNA is TGTGCCAGCAGTTTATCAAACGTCCGGGGAGGTATGCGGTACACCTTC.

The chain has TRBV20-1 and TRBJ2-7; tentative D call: TRBD2 (6 bases). CDR1 is DFQATT and CDR2 is SNEGSKA in the germline V gene (reference sequence). Trimming pared 5 bases from V and 0 bases from J, leaving 17 bases between. The CDR3 loop spans 15 amino acids. The CDR3 bases are TGCAGTGCTGGTCTCTTAGCGGACGACTCCTACGAGCAGTACTTC. Encoded protein: CSAGLLADDSYEQYF.

The genes are TRBV5-5 and TRBJ2-5, with D maybe TRBD1 (5 bases). CDR1 is SGHKS and CDR2 is YYEKEE in the germline V gene (reference sequence). Trimming took off 4 bases at V and 5 bases at J, with 21 bases between the two ends. The CDR3 runs 16 residues. CDR3 bases: TGTGCCAGCAGCATGCACCTTTTGCCTCCAGGGGAGACCCAGTACTTC. Its protein product is CASSMHLLPPGETQYF.

This clonotype was seen only a few times. The rearrangement uses TRBV12-3 or TRBV12-4 and TRBJ1-5; D unclear. Deletions cut 2 bases from V and 2 bases from J, with 10 bases between. This CDR3 is 15 amino acids long. The CDR3 DNA reads TGTGCCAGCAGTTTATCCCCCCCAGGCAATCAGCCCCAGCATTTT. Protein: CASSLSPPGNQPQHF.

This clonotype appeared a few times. V usage is TRBV11-3 and J usage is TRBJ2-7, with 11 bases that match TRBD1. This CDR3 is 15 amino acids long. Looked up from germline, CDR1 is SGHNT and CDR2 is YENEEA. Losses at the gene ends were 7 bases for V and 7 bases for J; bases not matched to a gene: 12. The CDR3 here is CASKYSGTGGEEQYF. The DNA of the CDR3 is TGTGCCAGCAAGTATTCCGGGACAGGGGGGGAAGAGCAGTACTTC.

This clonotype appeared a few times. The genes are TRBV28 and TRBJ2-7; TRBD2 agrees at 7 bases. The V and J ends lost 3 bases and 1 base, in that order; junction bases with no gene match: 6. This CDR3 contains 15 residues. The V gene's germline CDR1 is MDHEN and CDR2 SYDVKM. CDR3 bases: TGTGCCAGCAGTTTCCCATACGGGAGGTCCTACGAGCAGTACTTC. Its protein product is CASSFPYGRSYEQYF. Looking up the rest from reference TRBV28 and TRBJ2-7 gives the full variable domain: DVKVTQSSRYLVKRTGEKVFLECVQDMDHENMFWYRQDPGLGLRLIYFSYDVKMKEKGDIPEGYSVSREKKERFSLILESASTNQTSMYLCASSFPYGRSYEQYFGPGTRLTVT.

This chain links TRBV20-1 with TRBJ1-1; 12 bases are shared with TRBD1. The V gene's germline CDR1 is DFQATT and CDR2 SNEGSKA (reference sequence). With 1 base clipped from V and 8 bases from J, the junction kept 8 bases outside the gene matches. CDR3 size: 15 residues. The CDR3 loop reads CSARGPGQGASEAFF. The DNA for the CDR3 is TGCAGTGCTAGAGGTCCGGGACAGGGGGCTTCGGAAGCTTTCTTT.

This clonotype has only a few counts. The rearrangement joins TRBV7-6 to TRBJ1-1; D might be TRBD1 (6 bases). The CDR3 has 15 amino acids. Germline V gene sequence: CDR1 SGHVS, CDR2 FNYEAQ. Trimming pared 0 bases from V and 4 bases from J, leaving 12 bases between. The chain's CDR3 is CASSLAQGTSTEAFF. DNA for the CDR3: TGTGCCAGCAGCTTAGCGCAGGGGACCAGCACTGAAGCTTTCTTT.

This clonotype was counted only a few times. This sequence joins TRBV6-5 and TRBJ2-2; D unclear. Germline V lookup: CDR1 MNHEY, CDR2 SVGAGI. With 5 bases removed from V and 4 bases from J, the gap between germline ends came to 11 bases. CDR3 size: 14 residues. The CDR3 coding sequence is TGTGCCAGCAGTCCCCTCGTTGGCACCGGGGAGCTGTTTTTT. This encodes CASSPLVGTGELFF.

The chain combines TRBV7-9 with TRBJ2-1; D is ambiguous. CDR1 and CDR2 from the germline V gene are SEHNR and FQNEAQ (reference sequence). The V end lost 3 bases, the J end lost 8 bases, and 8 bases lay between the germline ends. This CDR3 contains 12 residues. CDR3 amino acids: CASSFPVDEQFF. The CDR3 DNA reads as TGTGCCAGCAGCTTTCCGGTCGATGAGCAGTTCTTC.

The chain recombines TRBV5-1 with TRBJ2-2; D not certain. Germline lookup yields CDR1 SGHRS and CDR2 YFSETQ. The CDR3 runs 12 residues. Trimming left V 1 base short and J 6 bases short, with 4 bases between. The CDR3 region has the DNA TGCGCCAGCAGCTTGTATTCCGGGGAGCTGTTTTTT. Translated: CASSLYSGELFF.

This rearrangement joins TRBV10-2 to TRBJ2-5; D unclear. V lost 7 bases, J lost 5 bases, and 14 bases lay in between. From germline, CDR1 is WSHSY and CDR2 SAAADI. There are 13 residues in the CDR3. CDR3 DNA sequence: TGCGCCAGCACAGGACCTCCCTCGGAGACCCAGTACTTC. As protein: CASTGPPSETQYF.

This clonotype was counted a few times. The rearrangement uses TRBV18 and TRBJ1-2; D gene ambiguous. The germline CDR1 and CDR2 sequences are KGHSH and LQKENI. The CDR3 consists of 15 residues. Trimming removed 1 base at V and 0 bases at J, with 9 bases between. CDR3 sequence reads: CASSPQGKANYGYTF. The DNA of the CDR3 is TGTGCCAGCTCACCACAGGGAAAAGCTAACTATGGCTACACCTTC.

The chain carries TRBV4-3 and TRBJ2-7; D not certain. The CDR3 length is 13 residues. With 5 bases removed from V and 5 bases from J, the gap between germline ends came to 13 bases. Germline CDR1 reads LGHNA; CDR2 reads YSLEER. The CDR3 loop reads CASSLRSGHEQYF. CDR3 nucleotide sequence: TGCGCCAGCAGCTTAAGATCAGGTCACGAGCAGTACTTC.

The genes are TRBV5-5 and TRBJ2-6; 9 positions agree with TRBD2. The length of the CDR3 is 17 residues. With V trimmed by 4 bases and J by 4 bases, 9 bases remained unmatched. Germline V gene sequence: CDR1 SGHKS, CDR2 YYEKEE (reference sequence). CDR3 region: CASSLRGGTAGANVLTF. CDR3 coding DNA: TGTGCCAGCAGCCTGCGGGGGGGGACTGCCGGGGCCAACGTCCTGACTTTC.

The chain carries TRBV7-7 and TRBJ1-4; the D is unclear. This CDR3 contains 13 residues. V was shortened by 1 base and J by 1 base, with 1 base between the two germline ends. Germline-derived CDR1 and CDR2 are SSHAT and FNYEAQ (reference sequence). CDR3 sequence (DNA): TGTGCCAGCAGCTTAGAAACTAATGAAAAACTGTTTTTT. Protein sequence: CASSLETNEKLFF.